What follows are 11 T cell receptor beta chains derived from one specimen sequenced in a study of blood T cell repertoires in COVID-19. The repertoire was sequenced with immunoSEQ multiplex PCR; TCRdb's copy has only in-frame clones and lacks some. The sample yields hundreds of thousands of clones, approximately 88% seen once. Sequencing used PBMCs or T cells enriched from blood (not recorded which). These receptors all come from a woman in her 30s who had recovered from COVID-19.

The chain carries TRBV7-3 and TRBJ2-7; TRBD2 matches 10 bases. Per germline, CDR1 SGHTA and CDR2 FQGTGA. The CDR3 consists of 15 residues. Trimming cost V 5 bases and J 4 bases; bases outside gene matches: 8. CDR3 nucleotides: TGTGCCAGCAGCGAAGCGGGAGGGCCGCTGTACGAGCAGTACTTC. As protein: CASSEAGGPLYEQYF.

This chain connects TRBV30 to TRBJ1-1, with D possibly being TRBD1 (5 bases). Deletions cut 4 bases from V and 3 bases from J, with 9 bases between. The germline V gene encodes CDR1 GTSNPN and CDR2 SVGIG (reference sequence). CDR3 size: 12 residues. The CDR3 DNA follows: TGTGCCTGGACGGGGGTATACACTGAAGCTTTCTTT. Its translation: CAWTGVYTEAFF.

The chain has TRBV4-3 and TRBJ2-1, with TRBD1 matching 8 bases. CDR3 length: 15 residues. Germline assignment: CDR1 LGHNA and CDR2 YSLEER. The trim removed 2 bases at V and 4 bases at J, leaving 4 bases unmatched. The CDR3 spells CASSQWTGMYNEQFF. The CDR3 nucleotides are TGCGCCAGCAGCCAATGGACAGGGATGTACAATGAGCAGTTCTTC.

The chain links TRBV28 to TRBJ1-1; D gene uncertain. V was trimmed by 9 bases and J by 1 base, leaving 18 bases between them. This CDR3 is 15 amino acids long. In germline, CDR1 is MDHEN, CDR2 SYDVKM. The chain's CDR3 is CASRGWRRRNTEAFF. The CDR3 DNA sequence: TGTGCCAGTCGAGGGTGGCGGCGGCGGAACACTGAAGCTTTCTTT.

The chain couples TRBV12-3 or TRBV12-4 to TRBJ2-4, with a weak D call TRBD1 (5 bases). The CDR3 runs 12 residues. Trimming took 3 bases from V and 6 from J, leaving 6 bases between them. The CDR3 region is CASSFQGNIQYF. The CDR3 region has the DNA TGTGCCAGCAGTTTTCAGGGAAACATTCAGTACTTC.

This sequence joins TRBV3-1 (or the pseudogene TRBV3-2) and TRBJ2-3; 10 positions match TRBD2. Unmatched junction bases numbered 10, after V lost 4 bases and J lost 0 bases. Per germline, CDR1 LGHDT and CDR2 YNNKEL (reference sequence). There are 18 residues in the CDR3. The DNA of the CDR3 is TGTGCCAGCAGCCTTACAATAGCGGGGGGCTCTAGCACAGATACGCAGTATTTT. Protein product: CASSLTIAGGSSTDTQYF.

V is TRBV27 and J is TRBJ2-6, with D possibly TRBD1 on 5 matching bases. Trimming stripped 5 bases from V and 0 bases from J, with 20 bases between. CDR1 is MNHEY and CDR2 is SMNVEV in the germline V gene (reference sequence). The CDR3 consists of 19 residues. In nucleotides, the CDR3 is TGTGCCAGCAGTCCGAAAGTAGGGGTACTTAGCTCTGGGGCCAACGTCCTGACTTTC. It specifies CASSPKVGVLSSGANVLTF.

This clone came up a few times. The gene calls are TRBV9 and TRBJ1-2, with D unclear. Trimming took off 0 bases at V and 7 bases at J, with 16 bases between the two ends. This CDR3 has 15 residues. The germline CDR1 and CDR2 sequences are SGDLS and YYNGEE. The CDR3 DNA follows: TGTGCCAGCAGCGTAGGAGATAGGGCGGGAGGTGGCTACACCTTC. This encodes CASSVGDRAGGGYTF.

J is TRBJ2-7 and V is TRBV10-2, with TRBD2 matching 10 bases. This CDR3 contains 16 residues. V was clipped by 6 bases and J by 1 base; unmatched bases: 9. CDR1 and CDR2 (germline): WSHSY, SAAADI. The CDR3 region has the DNA TGCGCCAGCAGCTCTAGGGGACTAGCGACTTCCTACGAGCAGTACTTC. It specifies CASSSRGLATSYEQYF.

The V call is TRBV10-3, the J call TRBJ1-1; TRBD1 agrees at 12 bases. CDR1 and CDR2 from the germline V gene are ENHRY and SYGVKD. V was clipped by 10 bases and J by 0 bases; unmatched bases: 9. The CDR3 spans 16 residues. CDR3 sequence reads: CATYRDRGPMNTEAFF. In nucleotides, the CDR3 is TGTGCCACTTACCGGGACAGGGGGCCTATGAACACTGAAGCTTTCTTT.

This chain joins TRBV9 and TRBJ1-1; TRBD1 matches 11 bases. There are 15 residues in the CDR3. Germline CDR1 is SGDLS and CDR2 is YYNGEE. The V gene end was trimmed by 1 base and the J gene end by 4 bases; junction bases not matched to a gene: 3. The CDR3 bases are TGTGCCAGCAGCGTAACGGGGACAGGGGGCACTGAAGCTTTCTTT. Encoded protein: CASSVTGTGGTEAFF.